Below, 10 T cell receptor beta chains from the same sample are listed, as sequenced in a study of blood T cell repertoires in COVID-19. The repertoire was sequenced with immunoSEQ multiplex PCR; TCRdb's copy has only in-frame clones and lacks some. The table lists about 90,000 clones, 70% to 90% of them singletons. Sequencing was performed on peripheral blood. The receptors come from a human donor in a cohort sampled during active COVID-19.

The chain has TRBV7-8 and TRBJ2-5; D is ambiguous. The CDR3 sequence is 15 residues long. The germline V and J ends were trimmed by 2 bases and 1 base, with 11 bases remaining between them. Germline V gene lookup returns CDR1 SGHVS and CDR2 FQNEAQ. The DNA of the CDR3 is TGTGCCAGCAGCTTAAGAGAGTTGCCCCAAGAGACCCAGTACTTC. Its protein product is CASSLRELPQETQYF. The whole variable domain, filled in from reference TRBV7-8 and TRBJ2-5, reads GAGVSQSPRYKVAKRGQDVALRCDPISGHVSLFWYQQALGQGPEFLTYFQNEAQLDKSGLPSDRFFAERPEGSVSTLKIQRTQQEDSAVYLCASSLRELPQETQYFGPGTRLLVL.

The chain is built from TRBV20-1 and TRBJ1-2; 9 bases are shared with TRBD1. CDR1 and CDR2 from the germline V gene are DFQATT and SNEGSKA (reference sequence). J lost 8 bases, V lost 5 bases, and 3 bases had no gene match. There are 11 residues in the CDR3. CDR3 bases: TGCAGTGCTCGGACAGGGGACGGCTACACCTTC. It yields the protein CSARTGDGYTF.

V gene TRBV7-9 combines with J gene TRBJ1-2; TRBD1 aligns across 7 bases. The CDR3 is 15 residues long. CDR1 and CDR2 (germline): SEHNR, FQNEAQ (reference sequence). V was pared by 0 bases and J by 3 bases, with 4 bases of the junction left unmatched. CDR3 nucleotides: TGTGCCAGCAGCTTAGCGGCCAGGGGGTACTATGGCTACACCTTC. Protein product: CASSLAARGYYGYTF.

The V and J genes are TRBV9 and TRBJ1-6; possibly TRBD1 for D (5 bases). There are 14 residues in the CDR3. V lost 0 bases, J lost 5 bases, and 6 bases lay in between. Germline V gene data show CDR1 as SGDLS and CDR2 as YYNGEE. This chain's CDR3 is CASSVGGDNSPLHF. CDR3 nucleotide sequence: TGTGCCAGCAGCGTAGGGGGCGATAATTCACCCCTCCACTTT.

This chain links TRBV14 with TRBJ2-1, with D possibly TRBD1 on 5 matching bases. V lost 5 bases to trimming and J lost 9 bases, with 14 bases between them. CDR1 SGHDN and CDR2 FVKESK come from the germline V gene. The CDR3 has 13 amino acids. Written as DNA, the CDR3 is TGTGCCAGCAGCAAAGGTTGGGGCAGTGAGCAGTTCTTC. Its protein product is CASSKGWGSEQFF.

The chain carries TRBV9 and TRBJ2-2; 7 bases fit TRBD1. The V segment lost 3 bases and the J segment 3 bases; nucleotides outside the gene matches: 2. Per germline, CDR1 SGDLS and CDR2 YYNGEE. The CDR3 loop spans 14 amino acids. DNA for the CDR3: TGTGCCAGCAGCGCGACAGGGTACACCGGGGAGCTGTTTTTT. It codes for CASSATGYTGELFF. Full variable domain (remainder filled in from reference TRBV9 and TRBJ2-2): DSGVTQTPKHLITATGQRVTLRCSPRSGDLSVYWYQQSLDQGLQFLIQYYNGEERAKGNILERFSAQQFPDLHSELNLSSLELGDSALYFCASSATGYTGELFFGEGSRLTVL.

The chain links TRBV5-5 to TRBJ2-5, with D hard to call. The CDR3 consists of 15 residues. V lost 1 base to trimming and J lost 0 bases, with 10 bases between them. Germline CDR1 SGHKS, CDR2 YYEKEE (reference sequence). The CDR3 spells CASSLTAVHQETQYF. The DNA for the CDR3 is TGTGCCAGCAGCTTGACCGCAGTACACCAAGAGACCCAGTACTTC.

The rearrangement joins TRBV19 to TRBJ2-5, with TRBD1 matching 10 bases. V lost 5 bases, J lost 2 bases, and 2 bases stayed unmatched. Germline V CDR1 and CDR2: LNHDA, SQIVND (reference sequence). The CDR3 contains 14 residues. CDR3 residues: CASSSGQGQETQYF. CDR3 in DNA: TGTGCCAGTAGTTCGGGACAGGGGCAAGAGACCCAGTACTTC.

The chain carries TRBV7-2 and TRBJ2-3, with D unresolved. Trimming took off 11 bases at V and 4 bases at J, with 13 bases between the two ends. The CDR3 length is 12 residues. CDR1 SGHTA and CDR2 FQGNSA come from the germline V gene. CDR3 residues: CAGSWAPDTQYF. The CDR3 DNA is TGTGCCGGCTCCTGGGCCCCAGATACGCAGTATTTT.

V usage is TRBV29-1 and J usage is TRBJ2-3, with 7 bases identical to TRBD2. Germline V gene data show CDR1 as SQVTM and CDR2 as ANQGSEA. J lost 5 bases, V lost 7 bases, and 9 bases had no gene match. CDR3 length equals 13 residues. The CDR3 sequence: CSAPVGGIDTQYF. The CDR3 nucleotides read TGCAGCGCCCCGGTGGGGGGGATAGATACGCAGTATTTT.